The 21 T cell receptor beta chains given below trace back to one sample, sequenced in a study of T-cell memory formation after mild COVID-19. TCRdb ran MiXCR on the 5' RACE reads and lists one entry per CDR3 protein. The table includes approximately 500,000 distinct CDR3 sequences, approximately 23% detected once. Sequencing was done on a sample of PBMCs or a T cell subset sorted from them (not recorded which). These receptors originate from an adult woman who had mild COVID-19 (a few samples of this study predate the infection). Cell type and time point are not known.

The V and J genes are TRBV27 and TRBJ1-1; the D gene is possibly TRBD1 (5 bases). There are 14 residues in the CDR3. Germline CDR1 reads MNHEY; CDR2 reads SMNVEV (reference sequence). Trimming stripped 7 bases from V and 5 bases from J, with 17 bases between. The CDR3 loop reads CASTSGGGVTEAFF. The DNA for the CDR3 is TGTGCCAGCACCTCGGGCGGGGGTGTGACTGAAGCTTTCTTT.

In its sample, this clonotype was seen a few times. This sequence joins TRBV12-3 or TRBV12-4 and TRBJ1-1; unclear D gene. The ends were cut back, 8 bases at V and 0 bases at J, with 7 bases in the middle. This CDR3 contains 12 residues. This chain's CDR3 is CASHRLNTEAFF. CDR3 nucleotide sequence: TGTGCCAGCCACAGACTGAACACTGAAGCTTTCTTT.

The rearrangement links TRBV4-3 to TRBJ2-1, with no clear D. V was trimmed by 1 base and J by 4 bases, leaving 17 bases between them. The germline gives CDR1 LGHNA, CDR2 YSLEER. The CDR3 covers 17 residues. The DNA of the CDR3 is TGCGCCAGCAGCCAAGTGTTCCAGGACGCCTCGTACAATGAGCAGTTCTTC. Translated: CASSQVFQDASYNEQFF.

This clonotype was counted ten times or more. This rearrangement joins TRBV7-9 to TRBJ2-5; TRBD2 aligns across 7 bases. The junction had 7 bases not matched to a gene; V was cut back by 1 base and J by 5 bases. Germline-derived CDR1 and CDR2 are SEHNR and FQNEAQ (reference sequence). The CDR3 is 15 residues long. The chain's CDR3 is CASSLVHGGMETQYF. The CDR3 coding sequence is TGTGCCAGCAGCTTAGTCCACGGGGGGATGGAGACCCAGTACTTC.

In its sample, this clonotype was seen a few times. The chain combines TRBV6-6 with TRBJ2-2; D not certain. CDR1 and CDR2 from the germline V gene are MNHNY and SVGAGI (reference sequence). The length of the CDR3 is 14 residues. The ends were cut back, 2 bases at V and 6 bases at J, with 10 bases in the middle. CDR3: CASSYPAQAGELFF. The DNA of the CDR3 is TGTGCCAGCAGTTACCCCGCCCAGGCCGGGGAGCTGTTTTTT.

This clonotype was detected only a few times. J is TRBJ2-2 and V is TRBV4-2; D possibly corresponds to TRBD2 (7 bases). Germline CDR1 and CDR2: LGHNA and YNFKEQ. This CDR3 contains 14 residues. Trimming pared 4 bases from V and 7 bases from J, leaving 13 bases between. CDR3 nucleotides: TGTGCCAGCAGCCGGGCAGGGGAGGGCGGGGAGCTGTTTTTT. Protein sequence: CASSRAGEGGELFF.

This clonotype was picked up a small number of times. The chain links TRBV19 to TRBJ2-7, with 7 bases fitting TRBD2. The CDR3 is 11 residues long. Trimming took 7 bases from V and 6 from J; bases not matched to a gene: 3. Germline V gene sequence: CDR1 LNHDA, CDR2 SQIVND (reference sequence). The CDR3 protein is CASTWGGEQYF. The CDR3 bases are TGTGCCAGTACCTGGGGGGGCGAGCAGTACTTC.

The rearrangement links TRBV11-2 to TRBJ2-5, with D maybe TRBD2 (5 bases). There are 14 residues in the CDR3. CDR1 SGHAT and CDR2 FQNNGV come from the germline V gene. Trimming took 3 bases from V and 3 from J, leaving 11 bases between them. CDR3 bases: TGTGCCAGCAGCTTGTGGGAGCAGAAAGAGACCCAGTACTTC. Translation gives CASSLWEQKETQYF.

This clonotype came up a few times. The chain is built from TRBV9 and TRBJ2-3, with D possibly being TRBD1 (6 bases). Trimming took off 2 bases at V and 3 bases at J, with 10 bases between the two ends. Germline V CDR1 and CDR2: SGDLS, YYNGEE. CDR3 size: 14 residues. The CDR3 DNA is TGTGCCAGCAGCGTCCAGGGGAATACAGATACGCAGTATTTT. Translating it yields CASSVQGNTDTQYF.

V and J are TRBV5-5 and TRBJ2-7, with a possible D match to TRBD2 (5 bases). The CDR3 sequence is 15 residues long. The germline CDR1 and CDR2 sequences are SGHKS and YYEKEE (reference sequence). The ends were cut back, 2 bases at V and 0 bases at J, with 12 bases in the middle. CDR3 residues: CASSFSSPSSYEQYF. In nucleotides, the CDR3 is TGTGCCAGCAGCTTTTCTAGCCCTAGCTCCTACGAGCAGTACTTC. The variable domain in full, with the rest retrieved from reference TRBV5-5 and TRBJ2-7, is DAGVTQSPTHLIKTRGQQVTLRCSPISGHKSVSWYQQVLGQGPQFIFQYYEKEERGRGNFPDRFSARQFPNYSSELNVNALLLGDSALYLCASSFSSPSSYEQYFGPGTRLTVT.

This chain connects TRBV11-2 to TRBJ2-3, with D unresolved. The V end lost 1 base, the J end lost 0 bases, and 11 bases lay between the germline ends. This CDR3 has 16 residues. Germline V gene sequence: CDR1 SGHAT, CDR2 FQNNGV. CDR3 coding DNA: TGTGCCAGCAGCTTAGGTCATTATCCTAGCACAGATACGCAGTATTTT. As protein: CASSLGHYPSTDTQYF.

This clonotype showed up just a few times. This chain connects TRBV7-9 to TRBJ1-1, with D possibly TRBD1 on 5 matching bases. This CDR3 has 17 amino acids. V lost 1 base, J lost 0 bases, and 15 bases lay in between. CDR1 and CDR2 from the germline V gene are SEHNR and FQNEAQ (reference sequence). CDR3 in amino acids: CASSLVGQDGVNTEAFF. The CDR3 bases are TGTGCCAGCAGCTTAGTGGGGCAGGACGGAGTGAACACTGAAGCTTTCTTT.

CDR3 nucleotides: TGCGCCAGCAGCCAAGACCGACAGAAAGGTCGCACTGAAGCTTTCTTT. Translation: CASSQDRQKGRTEAFF. This sequence joins TRBV4-1 and TRBJ1-1; the D gene is possibly TRBD1 (5 bases). With 0 bases removed from V and 4 bases from J, the gap between germline ends came to 15 bases. From germline, CDR1 is MGHRA and CDR2 YSYEKL. This CDR3 is built from 16 residues.

The genes are TRBV4-3 and TRBJ2-3, with a weak D call TRBD2 (6 bases). In germline, CDR1 is LGHNA, CDR2 YSLEER. This CDR3 region has 18 residues. Trimming removed 2 bases from V and 2 bases from J, with 20 bases in between. CDR3 region: CASSQNNGGGPLTDTQYF. In DNA, the CDR3 is TGCGCCAGCAGCCAAAATAATGGGGGAGGACCACTCACAGATACGCAGTATTTT.

This chain joins TRBV20-1 and TRBJ2-1, with 7 bases that match TRBD2. The germline V gene encodes CDR1 DFQATT and CDR2 SNEGSKA (reference sequence). The CDR3 is 12 amino acids. J lost 5 bases, V lost 7 bases, and 5 bases had no gene match. CDR3 bases: TGCAGTGGGGCTAGCGGAAACAATGAGCAGTTCTTC. The encoded protein is CSGASGNNEQFF.

This clonotype was seen more than once but under ten times. The V and J genes are TRBV24-1 and TRBJ1-5; the D is unclear. Trimming stripped 5 bases from V and 4 bases from J, with 5 bases between. This CDR3 spans 12 amino acids. Germline lookup yields CDR1 KGHDR and CDR2 SFDVKD. CDR3: CATSAQNQPQHF. CDR3 coding DNA: TGTGCCACCAGTGCCCAAAATCAGCCCCAGCATTTT.

This sequence joins TRBV21-1 and TRBJ2-5; the table assigns TRBD1, which was not confirmed against the DNA. TRBV21-1 is a known pseudogene. CDR3 length equals 15 residues. The chain's CDR3 is CASPRTLQGWETQYF. CDR3 coding DNA: TGTGCCAGCCCCAGAACCCTACAGGGATGGGAGACCCAGTACTTC.

The sample holds a few counts of this clonotype. CDR3 sequence reads: CASSSAEPDTQYF. The CDR3 bases are TGTGCCAGCAGCTCCGCGGAACCCGATACGCAGTATTTT. The chain recombines TRBV12-3 or TRBV12-4 with TRBJ2-3; D gene unclear. The V gene lost 6 bases and the J gene lost 6 bases, with 13 bases spanning the gap. CDR3 size: 13 residues.

This clonotype appeared a few times. The rearrangement uses TRBV3-1 and TRBJ2-5; D possibly corresponds to TRBD1 (5 bases). From germline, CDR1 is LGHDT and CDR2 YNNKEL (reference sequence). The CDR3 is 15 amino acids. Trimming took off 0 bases at V and 4 bases at J, with 12 bases between the two ends. The CDR3 bases are TGTGCCAGCAGCCAAGAGTACAGGCACAGAGAGACCCAGTACTTC. Residues: CASSQEYRHRETQYF.

The chain employs TRBV7-9 and TRBJ1-4; D unresolved. Germline V lookup: CDR1 SEHNR, CDR2 FQNEAQ (reference sequence). The CDR3 totals 16 residues. With 0 bases removed from V and 4 bases from J, the gap between germline ends came to 12 bases. The CDR3 nucleotides are TGTGCCAGCAGCTTAGCGTCCGGGCGTGATAATGAAAAACTGTTTTTT. It encodes CASSLASGRDNEKLFF. Looking up the rest from reference TRBV7-9 and TRBJ1-4 gives the full variable domain: DTGVSQNPRHKITKRGQNVTFRCDPISEHNRLYWYRQTLGQGPEFLTYFQNEAQLEKSRLLSDRFSAERPKGSFSTLEIQRTEQGDSAMYLCASSLASGRDNEKLFFGSGTQLSVL.

The DNA for the CDR3 is TGCAGCGTTCGGGGTCAGGGAGAGACCCAGTACTTC. Protein sequence: CSVRGQGETQYF. The chain recombines TRBV29-1 with TRBJ2-5, with D tentatively TRBD1 or TRBD2 (5 bases each). There are 12 residues in the CDR3. V gave up 5 bases and J gave up 4 bases, with 11 bases separating them. CDR1 is SQVTM and CDR2 is ANQGSEA in the germline V gene.